These T cell receptor beta chains were read from a single sample in a study of shared clonotypes between healthy human individuals. The table came from immunoSEQ multiplex PCR; TCRdb's copy has only in-frame clones and leaves some out. This table holds about 2 million clones, about 95% found once. The sequenced sample consisted of naive CD8+ T cells sorted from blood. The receptors here all came from a man younger than 35 in good health. Both conserved end residues are part of each CDR3. The D gene is left open where the match is weak.

len: 16; v_gene: TRBV5-1; j_gene: TRBJ2-3; d_gene: NA; CDR3aa: CASSLIGDSGTDTQYF
len: 15; v_gene: TRBV7-9; j_gene: TRBJ2-3; d_gene: NA; CDR3aa: CASSLIGGITDTQYF
len: 13; v_gene: TRBV30; j_gene: TRBJ2-5; d_gene: NA; CDR3aa: CAWSVLGTETQYF
len: 14; v_gene: TRBV4-3; j_gene: TRBJ2-7; d_gene: NA; CDR3aa: CASSQHGSSYEQYF
len: 17; v_gene: TRBV12-2; j_gene: TRBJ2-1; d_gene: NA; CDR3aa: CASRPTWLGQGGDEQFF
len: 15; v_gene: TRBV27; j_gene: TRBJ2-1; d_gene: TRBD2; CDR3aa: CASSWGGFTYNEQFF
len: 17; v_gene: TRBV4-1; j_gene: TRBJ2-7; d_gene: NA; CDR3aa: CASSQDRGGLSSYEQYF
len: 15; v_gene: TRBV5-6; j_gene: TRBJ2-5; d_gene: NA; CDR3aa: CASSLWWTVGETQYF
len: 17; v_gene: TRBV4-3; j_gene: TRBJ2-4; d_gene: NA; CDR3aa: CASSVRGVVRAKNIQYF
len: 13; v_gene: TRBV13; j_gene: TRBJ1-2; d_gene: NA; CDR3aa: CASSLQGFYGYTF
len: 15; v_gene: TRBV5-4; j_gene: TRBJ2-7; d_gene: NA; CDR3aa: CASSLAGAGDYEQYF
len: 15; v_gene: TRBV2; j_gene: TRBJ1-4; d_gene: NA; CDR3aa: CASSEGLGTNEKLFF
len: 16; v_gene: TRBV18; j_gene: TRBJ1-6; d_gene: TRBD1; CDR3aa: CASSHYWDRGLSPLHF
len: 15; v_gene: TRBV27; j_gene: TRBJ2-1; d_gene: TRBD2; CDR3aa: CATSVTGGSYNEQFF
len: 15; v_gene: TRBV6-5; j_gene: TRBJ2-7; d_gene: NA; CDR3aa: CASGYDTGQFYEQYF
len: 15; v_gene: TRBV4-2; j_gene: TRBJ1-6; d_gene: NA; CDR3aa: CASSQERTVGSPLHF
len: 16; v_gene: TRBV5-6; j_gene: TRBJ1-1; d_gene: NA; CDR3aa: CASSQRPGHMNTEAFF
len: 13; v_gene: TRBV6-5; j_gene: TRBJ2-3; d_gene: NA; CDR3aa: CASSTSGSDTQYF
len: 14; v_gene: TRBV5-6; j_gene: TRBJ2-7; d_gene: TRBD1; CDR3aa: CASSWDRGPYEQYF